This TCR beta chain came from a study of shared clonotypes between healthy human individuals (dated by TCRdb to about 2020). Background on the whole study: The cohort comprised a couple of women and three men aged 18 to 49 years. Leukapheresis yielded between about 0.8 and 9.5 billion PBMCs per donor. For each donor, CD4 naive and CD4 memory were each run on three plates, CD8 naive on two plates, and CD8 memory on one plate. The study deeply sequenced blood TCR repertoires of five healthy adults to estimate repertoire size and the extent of clonotype sharing between individuals. To increase sequencing depth and limit assay-specific biases, different laboratories used diverse techniques to prepare libraries and sequence TCR repertoires.

Using the deep immunoSEQ assay, TCR CDR3 regions were amplified from genomic DNA by multiplex PCR. Extracted genomic DNA from each cell subset was distributed evenly across all wells of several immunoSEQ 96-well plates, and each plate was treated as a replicate. For sorted subsets, roughly 200 ng of genomic DNA, equivalent to 25,000 to 35,000 T cell genomes, went into each replicate PCR. Purified libraries were measured with a Qubit 3.0 fluorometer, size-checked on a Bioanalyzer 2100, and measured again with the KAPA Library Quantification kit. Every immunoSEQ 96-well plate was sequenced on a separate single-read 150-cycle Illumina NextSeq 550 flow cell. The paper's data handling went like this. The immunoSEQ output contained only junctional sequences without quality scores, so filtering could not match that applied to full-length reads. Sequences were annotated with PyIR, a Python wrapper for IgBLAST v1.9, using IMGT germline references to assign V/J genes and CDR3. Any read was removed if the V/J assignment was weak (E-value above 1e-6), the CDR3 was missing, or the read contained stop codons, out-of-frame junctions, or ambiguous translated residues. A V3J clonotype was defined by an identical inferred V gene, J gene, and CDR3 amino acid sequence. The percentage overlap between two repertoires was calculated by dividing the number of shared unique clonotypes by the size of the smaller repertoire. Three approaches were used to assess repertoire richness: RTK rarefaction, the Chao1 estimator, and Recon v2.1 estimates of unobserved clonotypes. Generation probabilities for all TCRbeta clonotypes obtained by the gDNA method from a handful of donors were computed using OLGA. The table was pulled from immuneACCESS by TCRdb, which kept in-frame rearrangements only. Such tables lose some clones; where checked, under half of the loss comes from unresolved V genes, and the rest has no known cause. That table is the source of V, J and clone size, and D and trimming were worked out from the DNA. In all, the sample holds under 550,000 clones, and 90% to 96% of those were seen once. 0.06% of the sample comes from the top ten.

Donors were healthy HIV-negative adults with no recently reported acute infections or vaccinations. All donors were Caucasian adults living in Nashville, Tennessee, USA. CD4+ T cells were enriched by magnetic negative selection; naive cells were then positively selected on CD45RA, and the negative fraction formed the memory subset. After blood collection by leukapheresis, PBMCs were isolated using Ficoll-Histopaque density gradient centrifugation and then cryopreserved in the vapor phase of liquid nitrogen. Analytical flow cytometry was used to check the purity and quantity of each magnetically sorted T cell population. Each sorted fraction had its genomic DNA isolated and then quantified by UV absorbance on a Nanodrop 2000c. Overall study outcomes, separate from this receptor: Compared with non-shared clonotypes, clonotypes shared by all four sorted-subset donors had higher generation probabilities. Incomplete sequencing was indicated by rarefaction of sorted-subset datasets, despite the large sequencing depth. The small number of donors limited the genetic and exposure-history diversity represented. Pairwise subsampling led to the expectation that sequencing depth would affect the degree of clonotype sharing among donors. Sampling was restricted to blood, and TCR repertoires in tissues likely differ from the TCR repertoires found in blood. Larger estimated clonotype richness was generally found for naive subsets than for memory subsets. Sharing across several donors was observed for 5% to 6.5% of naive CD4, about 4% of naive CD8, 2% to 2.5% of memory CD4, and about 0.4% of memory CD8 clonotypes.

Details on this clone: It has no known antigen specificity. Per-base quality was not reported, and no clone a single base away is much larger than it.

V is cut by 3 bases and J by 2 bases, and the space between the germline ends is 11 bases. From its cysteine to its phenylalanine, the CDR3 spans 14 amino acids. The kept DNA is CDR3 alone, 42 bases in frame from the first base. CDR1 and CDR2 were assigned from the germline V gene as KGHSH and LQKENI. The clonotype originates from a woman aged 25 to 39 in good health. The chain joins TRBV18 to TRBJ2-7; the D segment could be TRBD1, given 6 matching bases. Sequenced sample: naive CD4+ T cells sorted from blood. This specimen's cell subset or site label, interpreted: CD45RA+ positively selected. The DNA sequence reads TGTGCCAGCTCACCTGGGACACCCGCCTACGAGCAGTACTTC. The translation is CASSPGTPAYEQYF.